This T cell receptor beta chain was observed in a study of blood T cell repertoires in COVID-19 (dated by TCRdb to 2020 to 2022). For context, the study as a whole: Samples from collaborators originated in the United States, Italy and Spain and spanned both the acute and convalescent phases of COVID-19. Subjects who had been exposed to COVID-19, were actively infected with it, or had recovered from it provided the deeply sampled blood TCRbeta repertoires that made up the dataset. The repertoires were released in a freely available public database meant as a resource for research on the immune response to SARS-CoV-2. Where available, HLA class I and class II types were taken from metadata supplied by the sample provider and were not determined by assay-based typing. Samples came from the ongoing ImmuneRACE study (first 160 participants) plus 1,254 subjects from 6 global collaborators. Sample metadata almost always included a de-identified subject ID, COVID-19 status, age in years and sex. The prospective study material was composed of cDNA or gDNA derived from T cells, B-cell-depleted T cells, or PBMCs.

Study-level results and caveats: Clinical and demographic metadata were provided uncurated, with the amount varying by source and participant.

The immunoSEQ Assay, a bias-controlled multiplex PCR, was used to amplify TCRbeta CDR3 regions from genomic DNA. As for the original processing: The number of nucleated cells in each sample was estimated by amplification of reference gene primers within the assay. To quantify the absolute abundance of each unique TCRbeta CDR3 rearrangement, sequence reads were collapsed and filtered. For each sample, productive Simpson clonality was calculated as the square root of Simpson's diversity index across productive rearrangements. The table was pulled from immuneACCESS by TCRdb, which kept in-frame rearrangements only. Such tables lose some clones; where checked, under half of the loss comes from unresolved V genes, and the rest has no known cause. The V and J calls and clone size are taken from that table; D and trimming were inferred from the DNA. For this sample the table gives about 150,000 clones, of which around four fifths were detected only once. The ten top clones hold around 6.2% of the sample.

Reading from cysteine to phenylalanine, the CDR3 counts 13 amino acids. The only DNA kept is the CDR3, 39 bases in frame from the first base. V was cut back by 3 bases and J by 5 bases, leaving a gap of 8 bases between them. To note about this clone: Its antigen has not been determined. No base-level quality is on record; no much larger clone is a single base apart.

Participants in the prospective study were enrolled through a virtual design, were aged roughly 18 to 100 years, and lived in roughly 26 United States geographic areas. Cohort assignment in the prospective study relied on participant-reported clinical history from a screening survey and a study questionnaire. Recovered participants in ImmuneRACE Cohort 3 were defined as having two consecutive negative NP/OP PCR tests, clearance from a healthcare professional, or resolution of symptoms. In the prospective study, mobile phlebotomists collected whole blood, serum and a nasopharyngeal or oropharyngeal swab from each participant. Prospective study participants could optionally give additional blood draws and questionnaires over an approximately two-month period. Before DNA extraction, prospective study blood samples were shipped either frozen or at room temperature.

The rearranged segments are TRBV12-3 or TRBV12-4 and TRBJ1-3, and TRBD1 may be the D gene, going by 6 matching bases. Source material: PBMCs or T cells enriched from blood (not recorded which). The clonotype comes from a woman aged 35 to 49 who had recovered from COVID-19. The CDR3 amino acid sequence is: CASSLGARNTIYF. The DNA sequence is given as TGTGCCAGCAGTTTGGGGGCTAGAAACACCATATATTTT.